The clone carrying this T cell receptor beta chain has a handful of counts. The data were obtained in a study of early T cells in non-severe SARS-CoV-2 infection. V was cut by 6 bases and J by 3 bases, with 8 bases left in between. Per the germline V gene, CDR1 is DFQATT and CDR2 is SNEGSKA (reference sequence). The CDR3 length is 11 residues. MiXCR, run by TCRdb on the 5' RACE reads, gives a single entry per CDR3 protein. The data hold some 63,000 distinct CDR3 sequences, with 13% observed a single time. V usage is TRBV20-1 and J usage is TRBJ2-5, with D unresolved. This TCR was recovered from an adult who was a healthcare worker with PCR-confirmed SARS-CoV-2 infection or an uninfected control (not recorded which). The sample comprised whole blood. This CDR3 is CSAQTEETQYF. DNA for the CDR3: TGCAGTGCACAGACTGAAGAGACCCAGTACTTC.